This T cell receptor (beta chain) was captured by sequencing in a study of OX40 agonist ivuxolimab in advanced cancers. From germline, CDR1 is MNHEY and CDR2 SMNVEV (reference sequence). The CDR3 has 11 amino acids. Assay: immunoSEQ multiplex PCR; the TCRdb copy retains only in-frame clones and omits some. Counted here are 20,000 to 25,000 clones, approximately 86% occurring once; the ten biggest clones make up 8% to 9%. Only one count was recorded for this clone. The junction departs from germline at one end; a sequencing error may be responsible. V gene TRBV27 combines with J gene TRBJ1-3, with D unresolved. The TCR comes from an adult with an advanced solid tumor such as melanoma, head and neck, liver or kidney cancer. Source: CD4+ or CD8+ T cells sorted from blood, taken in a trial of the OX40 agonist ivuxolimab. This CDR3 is CASRTGSTIYF. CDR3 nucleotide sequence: TGTGCCAGCAGAACTGGAAGCACCATATATTTT.